This T cell receptor (beta chain) was recorded in a study of PD-1 blockade in classical Hodgkin lymphoma. General observations from the study: By C4D1, CD4+ diversity increased significantly, especially in complete responders. Newly diagnosed patients were said to have less baseline TCR diversity than healthy donors did.

The protocol was immunoSEQ multiplex PCR, while the TCRdb copy is restricted to in-frame clones and leaves out a portion. The table shows about 110,000 clones, with roughly nine tenths occurring only once. Germline values: CDR1 SSHAT, CDR2 FNYEAQ (reference sequence). This CDR3 comprises 11 residues. Concerning this clone itself: Its antigen remains unknown. At one of its ends the junction is not consistent with the germline gene, which may arise from a read error.

Each of the patients experienced relapse following autologous stem cell transplantation, and their brentuximab vedotin exposure differed. This sample comprised peripheral blood mononuclear cells (PBMCs), obtained before the second cycle of nivolumab. This receptor was obtained from a human donor with classical Hodgkin lymphoma. V gene TRBV7-7 combines with J gene TRBJ2-1; D ambiguous. The CDR3: CASTPVNEQFF. The CDR3 nucleotides read TGTGCTAGCACCCCCGTTAATGAGCAGTTCTTC.